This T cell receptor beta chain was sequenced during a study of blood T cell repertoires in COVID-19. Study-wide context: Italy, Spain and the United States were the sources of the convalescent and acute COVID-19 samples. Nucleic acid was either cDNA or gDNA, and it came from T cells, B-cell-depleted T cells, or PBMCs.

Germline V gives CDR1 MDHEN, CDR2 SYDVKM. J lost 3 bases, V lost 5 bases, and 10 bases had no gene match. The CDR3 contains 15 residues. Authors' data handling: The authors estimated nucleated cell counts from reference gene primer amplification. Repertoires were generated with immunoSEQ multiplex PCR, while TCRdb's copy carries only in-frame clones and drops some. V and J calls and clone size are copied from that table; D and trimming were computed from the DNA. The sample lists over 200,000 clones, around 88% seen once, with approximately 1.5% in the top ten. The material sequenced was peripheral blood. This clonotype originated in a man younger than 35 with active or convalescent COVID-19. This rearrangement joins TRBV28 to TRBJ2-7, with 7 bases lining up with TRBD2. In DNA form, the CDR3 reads TGTGCCAGCAGTCCTCCTAGCGGACGCTACTACGAGCAGTACTTC. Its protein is CASSPPSGRYYEQYF.